A single sample gave rise to the 22 T cell receptor beta chains below, sequenced in a study of blood T cell repertoires in COVID-19. The data were produced by immunoSEQ multiplex PCR, yet TCRdb's version contains in-frame clones alone and is incomplete. The table lists fewer than 400,000 clones, roughly 89% of them singletons. Source material: PBMCs or T cells enriched from blood (not recorded which). The receptors were sampled from a woman aged 25 to 39 who had recovered from COVID-19.

V is TRBV5-1 and J is TRBJ2-1, with D possibly TRBD2 on 6 matching bases. Per the germline V gene, CDR1 is SGHRS and CDR2 is YFSETQ. The CDR3 is made up of 13 amino acids. V lost 0 bases and J lost 11, with 12 bases in between. The CDR3 nucleotides are TGCGCCAGCAGCTTGGAACTAGCCCGAAAGCAGTTCTTC. Its translation is CASSLELARKQFF.

The CDR3 is CSASSTSGYSFEQYF. CDR3 nucleotides: TGCAGTGCTAGTTCGACTAGCGGTTACTCGTTCGAGCAGTACTTC. This chain links TRBV20-1 with TRBJ2-7, with 9 bases lining up with TRBD2. V was pared by 3 bases and J by 6 bases, with 12 bases of the junction left unmatched. The CDR3 length is 15 residues. The V gene's germline CDR1 is DFQATT and CDR2 SNEGSKA (reference sequence).

This chain joins TRBV29-1 and TRBJ1-1; no clear D. CDR1 SQVTM and CDR2 ANQGSEA come from the germline V gene. Between the trimmed V and J ends, which lost 3 bases and 1 base, there was a span of 9 bases. CDR3 length: 13 amino acids. CDR3 residues: CSVEREGNTEAFF. The CDR3 nucleotides read TGCAGCGTTGAGCGGGAGGGGAACACTGAAGCTTTCTTT.

This clone came up once. CDR3 residues: CASPTRERGEQFF. The CDR3, as DNA: TGTGCCAGCCCCACTCGCGAGAGGGGGGAGCAGTTCTTC. The chain links TRBV2 to TRBJ2-1; D possibly corresponds to TRBD1 (6 bases). CDR3 length: 13 residues. Looked up from germline, CDR1 is SNHLY and CDR2 is FYNNEI. The V end lost 8 bases, the J end lost 10 bases, and 18 bases lay between the germline ends.

The rearrangement uses TRBV9 and TRBJ2-5; the D gene is possibly TRBD2 (7 bases). Germline CDR1 reads SGDLS; CDR2 reads YYNGEE. The length of the CDR3 is 16 residues. Between the trimmed V and J ends, which lost 0 bases and 6 bases, there was a span of 18 bases. This chain's CDR3 is CASSVAGTGGGKTQYF. In DNA, the CDR3 is TGTGCCAGCAGCGTAGCTGGGACGGGGGGCGGGAAGACCCAGTACTTC. Full variable domain (outside the CDR3, taken from reference TRBV9 and TRBJ2-5): DSGVTQTPKHLITATGQRVTLRCSPRSGDLSVYWYQQSLDQGLQFLIQYYNGEERAKGNILERFSAQQFPDLHSELNLSSLELGDSALYFCASSVAGTGGGKTQYFGPGTRLLVL.

This chain joins TRBV27 and TRBJ2-2; 11 nucleotides match TRBD2. Looked up from germline, CDR1 is MNHEY and CDR2 is SMNVEV (reference sequence). The CDR3 has 16 amino acids. Trimming removed 3 bases from V and 1 base from J; junction bases left unmatched: 1. The CDR3 nucleotides are TGTGCCAGCAGTTTCCTAGCGGGGGGGAACACCGGGGAGCTGTTTTTT. Protein: CASSFLAGGNTGELFF.

The chain employs TRBV7-3 and TRBJ2-2; 8 nucleotides align to TRBD1. This CDR3 spans 15 amino acids. Germline lookup yields CDR1 SGHTA and CDR2 FQGTGA. J gave up 5 bases and V 7 bases, and 9 bases lay outside the gene matches. The DNA for the CDR3 is TGTGCCAGCACTTCCCAGGGGGCGCAAACCGGGGAGCTGTTTTTT. Translating gives CASTSQGAQTGELFF.

Only one count was recorded for this clone. The chain links TRBV11-2 to TRBJ2-5; 12 positions match TRBD2. CDR1 and CDR2 (germline): SGHAT, FQNNGV. The V and J ends lost 5 bases and 6 bases, in that order; junction bases with no gene match: 10. CDR3 size: 16 residues. The DNA for the CDR3 is TGTGCCAGCAGCCTCATCAAGACTAGCGGGAGACAGACCCAGTACTTC. This translates into CASSLIKTSGRQTQYF.

The chain links TRBV12-5 to TRBJ2-7, with 15 bases fitting TRBD2. Germline CDR1 is LGHNT and CDR2 is FRNRAP. V dropped 6 bases and J dropped 9; count of bases not matched to a gene: 6. This CDR3 is built from 14 residues. Written as DNA, the CDR3 is TGTGCTAGTGGCACGGGACTAGCGGGAGGCGGGCAGTACTTC. This codes for CASGTGLAGGGQYF.

This sequence joins TRBV19 and TRBJ1-2; 9 bases agree with TRBD1. V dropped 9 bases and J dropped 4; count of bases not matched to a gene: 3. This CDR3 is 12 amino acids long. Germline V lookup: CDR1 LNHDA, CDR2 SQIVND (reference sequence). CDR3: CARDRGSYGYTF. For the CDR3, the DNA is TGTGCCAGGGACAGGGGCTCCTATGGCTACACCTTC.

V gene TRBV5-1 combines with J gene TRBJ1-2; 10 bases are a match to TRBD1. The V gene's germline CDR1 is SGHRS and CDR2 YFSETQ. The V gene end was trimmed by 3 bases and the J gene end by 6 bases; junction bases not matched to a gene: 2. The length of the CDR3 is 13 residues. For the CDR3, the DNA is TGCGCCAGCAGCTCTGGGACAGGGGATGGCTACACCTTC. Its translation: CASSSGTGDGYTF.

The V call is TRBV30, the J call TRBJ1-1; 9 nucleotides match TRBD1. The junction had 8 bases not matched to a gene; V was cut back by 5 bases and J by 4 bases. The CDR3 covers 14 residues. Germline CDR1 is GTSNPN and CDR2 is SVGIG (reference sequence). The CDR3 protein is CAWGQQGAGTEAFF. The CDR3 DNA reads TGTGCCTGGGGCCAACAGGGGGCGGGCACTGAAGCTTTCTTT.

The chain couples TRBV27 to TRBJ2-6; 9 nucleotides line up with TRBD1. CDR1 is MNHEY, CDR2 SMNVEV, per germline (reference sequence). The trim removed 6 bases at V and 0 bases at J, leaving 6 bases unmatched. The CDR3 loop spans 17 amino acids. The CDR3 nucleotides are TGTGCCAGCAGACCCGACAGGGGGGGCTCTGGGGCCAACGTCCTGACTTTC. It is translated as CASRPDRGGSGANVLTF. Complete variable domain (other parts from reference TRBV27 and TRBJ2-6): EAQVTQNPRYLITVTGKKLTVTCSQNMNHEYMSWYRQDPGLGLRQIYYSMNVEVTDKGDVPEGYKVSRKEKRNFPLILESPSPNQTSLYFCASRPDRGGSGANVLTFGAGSRLTVL.

The chain employs TRBV7-9 and TRBJ1-2; 7 nucleotides agree with TRBD1. The CDR3 is 13 amino acids. Germline CDR1 is SEHNR and CDR2 is FQNEAQ (reference sequence). J lost 3 bases, V lost 5 bases, and 3 bases had no gene match. The CDR3: CASSLDRDYGYTF. The CDR3 nucleotides read TGTGCCAGCAGCCTCGACAGGGACTATGGCTACACCTTC. The full variable domain, completed using reference TRBV7-9 and TRBJ1-2, is DTGVSQNPRHKITKRGQNVTFRCDPISEHNRLYWYRQTLGQGPEFLTYFQNEAQLEKSRLLSDRFSAERPKGSFSTLEIQRTEQGDSAMYLCASSLDRDYGYTFGSGTRLTVV.

The J gene is TRBJ1-2, the V gene TRBV7-2; 7 bases are shared with TRBD1. Per germline, CDR1 SGHTA and CDR2 FQGNSA. There are 15 residues in the CDR3. Germline trimming cut 1 base from V and 5 bases from J; bases unmatched to any gene: 7. The CDR3 region has the DNA TGTGCCAGCAGCTTAGACTTACAGGGGCTGTATGGCTACACCTTC. Translated, it gives CASSLDLQGLYGYTF.

This chain connects TRBV12-3 or TRBV12-4 to TRBJ2-7; TRBD1 matches 7 bases. The CDR3 length is 13 residues. V lost 4 bases and J lost 5; bases outside the gene matches: 5. The CDR3 region has the DNA TGTGCCAGCAGTTACGCAGACAGGGACGAGCAGTACTTC. Translating it yields CASSYADRDEQYF.

This chain joins TRBV6-2 or TRBV6-3 and TRBJ1-5, with D perhaps matching TRBD1 (6 bases). CDR1 and CDR2 from the germline V gene are MNHEY and SVGEGT. The CDR3 is 14 residues long. Trimming removed 5 bases at V and 9 bases at J, with 17 bases between. CDR3 coding DNA: TGTGCCAGCAGTAATAGTCAGGGGACGGGGCCCCAGCATTTT. This gives the protein CASSNSQGTGPQHF.

The chain carries TRBV19 and TRBJ2-2; perhaps TRBD1 as D (7 bases). The germline V gene encodes CDR1 LNHDA and CDR2 SQIVND (reference sequence). The CDR3 contains 16 residues. Deletions cut 3 bases from V and 1 base from J, with 12 bases between. For the CDR3, the DNA is TGTGCCAGTAGTATGGGGGGACAGAGGAACACCGGGGAGCTGTTTTTT. This gives the protein CASSMGGQRNTGELFF.

The chain carries TRBV30 and TRBJ1-1; 8 bases agree with TRBD1. This CDR3 contains 13 residues. Germline V gene lookup returns CDR1 GTSNPN and CDR2 SVGIG (reference sequence). J gave up 0 bases and V 3 bases, and 0 bases lay outside the gene matches. CDR3 region: CAWRGQVNTEAFF. The CDR3 coding sequence is TGTGCCTGGAGGGGACAGGTGAACACTGAAGCTTTCTTT.

V usage is TRBV27 and J usage is TRBJ2-7, with a weak D call TRBD2 (6 bases). Trimming removed 2 bases at V and 1 base at J, with 15 bases between. The CDR3 contains 16 residues. CDR1 and CDR2 (germline): MNHEY, SMNVEV (reference sequence). The CDR3 loop reads CASSLEGTSNSYEQYF. The DNA of the CDR3 is TGTGCCAGCAGTTTAGAGGGGACTTCAAATTCCTACGAGCAGTACTTC.

The chain links TRBV7-2 to TRBJ2-7; a weak D match, TRBD2 (6 bases). Germline lookup yields CDR1 SGHTA and CDR2 FQGNSA. The ends were cut back, 5 bases at V and 0 bases at J, with 14 bases in the middle. This CDR3 comprises 15 residues. CDR3 in amino acids: CASSPPAGNSYEQYF. CDR3 sequence (DNA): TGTGCCAGCAGCCCCCCGGCGGGGAACTCCTACGAGCAGTACTTC.

The V gene is TRBV7-2, the J gene TRBJ2-2; D is possibly TRBD1 (6 bases). From germline, CDR1 is SGHTA and CDR2 FQGNSA. CDR3 length equals 15 residues. Trimming pared 3 bases from V and 0 bases from J, leaving 8 bases between. In nucleotides, the CDR3 is TGTGCCAGCAGCTTCTGGGGGCCGAACACCGGGGAGCTGTTTTTT. This gives the protein CASSFWGPNTGELFF.